A selection of T cell receptor beta chains follows, all from one sample in a study of T cells in Graves' hyperthyroidism and ophthalmopathy. TCRdb independently ran MiXCR on the multiplex PCR reads; one entry per CDR3 protein. Of about 590,000 distinct CDR3 sequences listed, about 15% were seen once; the top ten hold 6.5% to 8%. The sequencing input was blood. The receptors originated from a woman in her twenties or thirties with Graves' hyperthyroidism. The CDR3 runs from the conserved cysteine through the conserved F or W. The D gene is left open where the match is weak. Clone size appears in some rows only: once, few, many, or a class for an expanded clone.

j_call clone_size d_call v_call cdr3_nt cdr3_aa
TRBJ1-2 many . TRBV5-1 TGCGCCAGCAGCCCTGACCCCGGGACAACTAACTATGGCTACACCTTC CASSPDPGTTNYGYTF
TRBJ1-5 many . TRBV5-6 TGTGCCAGCAGCTTGGGTCGGGGGCTGGCTGGTCAGCCCCAGCATTTT CASSLGRGLAGQPQHF
TRBJ1-1 many . TRBV30 TGTGCCTGGAGTGTTGCCAGGGAAGCTTTCTTT CAWSVAREAFF
TRBJ2-7 few . TRBV6-2/TRBV6-3 TGTGCCAGCAGTAAATCCTACGAGCAGTACTTC CASSKSYEQYF
TRBJ1-2 many . TRBV18 TGTGCCAGCTCACCACCGTTACCTATGGTCGGCTACACCTTC CASSPPLPMVGYTF
TRBJ1-1 . TRBD1 TRBV19 TGTGCCAGTAGTATTGTGCCCGAGGACAGGGGGGGCACTGAAGCTTTCTTT CASSIVPEDRGGTEAFF
TRBJ1-4 many TRBD1 TRBV30 TGTGCCTGGATCGAGACAGGGAGTAATGAAAAACTGTTTTTT CAWIETGSNEKLFF
TRBJ1-2 few . TRBV28 TGTGCCAGCAGTTTATCGGGGTTCCAGTCGTATGGCTACACCTTC CASSLSGFQSYGYTF
TRBJ1-4 many . TRBV28 TGTGCCAGCAGAGGGACCGGGGGATTTAATGAAAAACTGTTTTTT CASRGTGGFNEKLFF
TRBJ1-2 many . TRBV2 TGTGCCAGCAGCGCTACAGGGAATAACTATGGCTACACCTTC CASSATGNNYGYTF
TRBJ2-7 many . TRBV11-2 TGTGCCAGCAGCTTCCTGGCGGTTGCCGGCGAGCAGTACTTC CASSFLAVAGEQYF